The table lists the clone carrying this T cell receptor beta chain with a count of one. The antigen remains unidentified. The data belong to a study of cytomegalovirus exposure and HLA in healthy donors. This CDR3 region has 16 residues. V was shortened by 2 bases and J by 2 bases, with 14 bases between the two germline ends. Germline V CDR1 and CDR2: SGHAT, FQNNGV. Study-wide results and caveats: In vitro work confirmed that three CMV-associated chains recognize CMV antigens. For cytomegalovirus status, the classifier reportedly gave diagnoses with high specificity and sensitivity. Overall, approximately 150 TCR beta chains were annotated as cytomegalovirus-associated. First-cohort TCR clusters were later found to tend to co-occur in the 120 or so validation repertoires.

Assay: immunoSEQ multiplex PCR; the TCRdb copy retains only in-frame clones and omits some. Among approximately 270,000 clones listed, roughly 90% were seen once. What was sequenced was PBMCs. This chain connects TRBV11-2 to TRBJ2-3, with D maybe TRBD2 (6 bases). The receptor's source is a woman aged 18-29 years in good health and CMV-seronegative. The CDR3 DNA reads TGTGCCAGCAGCTTAAGCCCGGTGGGACTCACAGATACGCAGTATTTT. This gives the protein CASSLSPVGLTDTQYF.